This record covers a single T cell receptor (beta chain). This sample was taken from a study of blood T cell repertoires in COVID-19. Looking at the study overall: PBMCs, B-cell-depleted T cells, or T cells were the source of the cDNA or gDNA that made up the material.

Produced via immunoSEQ multiplex PCR; TCRdb's table is partial and in-frame only. The table shows some 160,000 clones, with roughly 90% occurring only once. Clinical history as reported by participants underpinned cohort assignment. The receptor's source is a woman in her fifties or sixties who had recovered from COVID-19. The sample comprised PBMCs or T cells enriched from blood (not recorded which).

CDR3 in DNA: TGTGCCAGCAGCTTCCCCTGGGGGGGTCTCGAGGATTGGGAGCAGTACTTC. Protein: CASSFPWGGLEDWEQYF. The chain uses TRBV5-8 and TRBJ2-7; the match to TRBD2 covers 7 bases. This CDR3 is 17 amino acids long. The J segment lost 7 bases and the V segment lost 2 bases, leaving 18 bases of the junction unmatched. The germline V gene has CDR1 SGHTS and CDR2 YDEGEE.